Listed here are 20 T cell receptor beta chains from one sample, sequenced in a study of T cell responses to AZD1222 COVID-19 vaccine. Sequencing used immunoSEQ multiplex PCR; TCRdb keeps in-frame clones, though not all of them. The sample includes some 150,000 clones, about 81% of them seen just once. Sequencing was performed on peripheral blood, taken on day 0 of MenACWY control vaccination. These receptors all stem from an adult in good health.

This chain connects TRBV5-6 to TRBJ2-2, with D tentatively TRBD1 (6 bases). Per the germline V gene, CDR1 is SGHDT and CDR2 is YYEEEE. This CDR3 is 12 amino acids long. Trimming pared 6 bases from V and 6 bases from J, leaving 9 bases between. CDR3 in amino acids: CASTQGPGELFF. CDR3 coding DNA: TGTGCCAGCACACAGGGTCCCGGGGAGCTGTTTTTT.

This chain uses TRBV28 with TRBJ2-1; no clear D. Germline assignment: CDR1 MDHEN and CDR2 SYDVKM. CDR3 length: 12 amino acids. V shed 4 bases and J shed 11 bases, with 12 bases lying between them. CDR3 sequence reads: CASSSRRSKQFF. In DNA form, the CDR3 reads TGTGCCAGCAGTTCTCGTAGGTCCAAGCAGTTCTTC. Full variable domain (remainder filled in from reference TRBV28 and TRBJ2-1): DVKVTQSSRYLVKRTGEKVFLECVQDMDHENMFWYRQDPGLGLRLIYFSYDVKMKEKGDIPEGYSVSREKKERFSLILESASTNQTSMYLCASSSRRSKQFFGPGTRLTVL.

This clone was detected only once. V is TRBV5-1 and J is TRBJ1-1; D uncertain. Deletions cut 0 bases from V and 1 base from J, with 7 bases between. This CDR3 region has 14 residues. CDR1 is SGHRS and CDR2 is YFSETQ in the germline V gene. The CDR3 nucleotides read TGCGCCAGCAGCTTGGAGATAACGAACACTGAAGCTTTCTTT. Translated: CASSLEITNTEAFF.

A note on this clone: Other DNA sequences in this sample translate to the same CDR3. The chain uses TRBV28 and TRBJ1-2; the D is unclear. The V gene's germline CDR1 is MDHEN and CDR2 SYDVKM. The CDR3 extends over 12 amino acids. V lost 3 bases and J 2 bases, leaving 4 bases between the germline ends. The DNA of the CDR3 is TGTGCCAGCAGTTTTCCCAACTATGGCTACACCTTC. Protein: CASSFPNYGYTF.

This chain uses TRBV25-1 with TRBJ2-2, with a weak D call TRBD1 (6 bases). The germline V gene encodes CDR1 MGHDK and CDR2 SYGVNS. The CDR3 is made up of 13 amino acids. Trimming cost V 3 bases and J 13 bases, with 15 bases left between them. The CDR3 sequence is CASSDSDRPWLFF. CDR3 DNA: TGTGCCAGCAGTGATTCGGACAGACCCTGGCTGTTTTTT.

J is TRBJ1-2 and V is TRBV6-5; 8 bases fit TRBD1. Germline CDR1 and CDR2: MNHEY and SVGAGI. This CDR3 has 15 amino acids. Trimming at V came to 4 bases and at J to 8 bases, leaving 12 bases not matched to a gene. The CDR3 region has the DNA TGTGCCAGCAGTTCCCAGCGCAGGGGGCATGGGGGCTACACCTTC. Protein product: CASSSQRRGHGGYTF.

This clone has just one count. This specimen includes other DNA sequences encoding the same CDR3. The rearrangement links TRBV6-5 to TRBJ1-1, with 7 bases matching TRBD1. Germline V gene data show CDR1 as MNHEY and CDR2 as SVGAGI. V lost 5 bases to trimming and J lost 1 base; unmatched junction nucleotides: 4. This CDR3 comprises 14 residues. In nucleotides, the CDR3 is TGTGCCAGCAGTCCCGGGACAGCGAACACTGAAGCTTTCTTT. Translated: CASSPGTANTEAFF.

The rearrangement joins TRBV7-2 to TRBJ1-5; perhaps TRBD1 as D (6 bases). This CDR3 has 17 amino acids. Per germline, CDR1 SGHTA and CDR2 FQGNSA. Trimming removed 2 bases from V and 4 bases from J, with 18 bases in between. The CDR3 nucleotides read TGTGCCAGCAGCTTAATGGCTTCGGTGGGGGCAAATCAGCCCCAGCATTTT. Residues: CASSLMASVGANQPQHF.

The rearrangement links TRBV4-1 to TRBJ1-2; maybe TRBD1 (5 bases). Germline V gene data show CDR1 as MGHRA and CDR2 as YSYEKL. Trimming stripped 0 bases from V and 3 bases from J, with 11 bases between. The CDR3 covers 15 residues. The CDR3 region is CASSQEEGLYYGYTF. In DNA, the CDR3 is TGCGCCAGCAGCCAAGAAGAGGGACTCTACTATGGCTACACCTTC.

This chain joins TRBV27 and TRBJ2-3; the match to TRBD1 covers 8 bases. The CDR3 totals 17 residues. J gave up 6 bases and V 6 bases, and 17 bases lay outside the gene matches. Germline V CDR1 and CDR2: MNHEY, SMNVEV (reference sequence). DNA of the CDR3: TGTGCCAGCAGCGTCCACCCACCGGGACAGGCGCTCGATACGCAGTATTTT. Translating gives CASSVHPPGQALDTQYF.

The rearrangement links TRBV14 to TRBJ2-5; D is unclear. Germline lookup yields CDR1 SGHDN and CDR2 FVKESK. This CDR3 region has 13 residues. Trimming stripped 1 base from V and 7 bases from J, with 10 bases between. The CDR3 spells CASSQASGGTQYF. DNA of the CDR3: TGTGCCAGCAGCCAAGCCTCTGGTGGGACCCAGTACTTC.

This chain links TRBV9 with TRBJ2-7; possibly TRBD2 for D (5 bases). Per germline, CDR1 SGDLS and CDR2 YYNGEE. This CDR3 has 18 amino acids. Trimming took off 0 bases at V and 0 bases at J, with 19 bases between the two ends. In nucleotides, the CDR3 is TGTGCCAGCAGCGTAGACCCCACGCCATGGGAGAGCTCCTACGAGCAGTACTTC. It yields the protein CASSVDPTPWESSYEQYF.

This sequence joins TRBV2 and TRBJ1-2; D not certain. Germline CDR1 SNHLY, CDR2 FYNNEI. Trimming took 5 bases from V and 4 from J, leaving 11 bases between them. There are 13 residues in the CDR3. This CDR3 is CASSLSEPYGYTF. CDR3 sequence (DNA): TGTGCCAGCAGTCTCTCGGAGCCCTATGGCTACACCTTC.

The chain recombines TRBV10-3 with TRBJ2-7; TRBD1 or TRBD2 may be the D gene (5 bases each). The CDR3 extends over 14 amino acids. Trimming cost V 2 bases and J 0 bases, with 8 bases left between them. Germline V gene lookup returns CDR1 ENHRY and CDR2 SYGVKD. DNA of the CDR3: TGTGCCATCAGTGAGGGGGGTCGCTCCTACGAGCAGTACTTC. Its protein product is CAISEGGRSYEQYF.

This clone was counted a few times. The chain recombines TRBV5-5 with TRBJ1-1; D is undetermined. CDR1 SGHKS and CDR2 YYEKEE come from the germline V gene (reference sequence). The length of the CDR3 is 13 residues. The germline V and J ends were trimmed by 1 base and 6 bases, with 10 bases remaining between them. Written as DNA, the CDR3 is TGTGCCAGCAGCTTGATCAGTCCCCCTGAAGCTTTCTTT. As protein: CASSLISPPEAFF.

This clone was seen just once. The chain uses TRBV3-1 (or the pseudogene TRBV3-2) and TRBJ1-5, with no clear D. The V gene's germline CDR1 is LGHDT and CDR2 YNNKEL (reference sequence). V lost 2 bases to trimming and J lost 4 bases, with 0 bases between them. This CDR3 contains 11 residues. CDR3 residues: CASSQNQPQHF. The CDR3 nucleotides are TGTGCCAGCAGCCAAAATCAGCCCCAGCATTTT.

The chain uses TRBV28 and TRBJ1-2; weak D call: TRBD1 (5 bases). Germline CDR1 MDHEN, CDR2 SYDVKM. V was trimmed by 7 bases and J by 4 bases, leaving 16 bases between them. There are 14 residues in the CDR3. For the CDR3, the DNA is TGTGCCAGCACCAGTGGGGGGACGGGCTATGGCTACACCTTC. This gives the protein CASTSGGTGYGYTF.

The CDR3 reads CASSESLSFQYF. The CDR3 coding sequence is TGCGCCAGCAGTGAGTCCCTGAGCTTCCAGTACTTC. The chain carries TRBV10-2 and TRBJ2-5; D uncertain. V was clipped by 0 bases and J by 10 bases, with 9 bases between them. Germline lookup yields CDR1 WSHSY and CDR2 SAAADI. CDR3 length equals 12 residues.

The V gene is TRBV29-1, the J gene TRBJ1-2; D may be TRBD1 (6 bases). The V end lost 7 bases, the J end lost 2 bases, and 14 bases lay between the germline ends. CDR1 is SQVTM and CDR2 is ANQGSEA in the germline V gene. The CDR3 spans 13 residues. CDR3 residues: CSAAIGTNYGYTF. Written as DNA, the CDR3 is TGCAGCGCTGCAATAGGGACAAACTATGGCTACACCTTC. Full variable domain (rest looked up from reference TRBV29-1 and TRBJ1-2): SAVISQKPSRDICQRGTSLTIQCQVDSQVTMMFWYRQQPGQSLTLIATANQGSEATYESGFVIDKFPISRPNLTFSTLTVSNMSPEDSSIYLCSAAIGTNYGYTFGSGTRLTVV.

The chain uses TRBV5-8 and TRBJ2-3; D perhaps matches TRBD2 (6 bases). V lost 0 bases and J 6 bases, leaving 11 bases between the germline ends. Germline CDR1 and CDR2: SGHTS and YDEGEE. There are 14 residues in the CDR3. CDR3 in amino acids: CASSLGLSGDTQYF. The CDR3 nucleotides read TGTGCCAGCAGCTTGGGTCTTAGCGGTGATACGCAGTATTTT.